The source of this T cell receptor beta chain is a study of blood T cell repertoires in COVID-19. At the level of the study: There were acute and convalescent COVID-19 samples, and they came from the United States, Italy and Spain.

V was pared by 2 bases and J by 13 bases, with 3 bases of the junction left unmatched. Germline lookup yields CDR1 MDHEN and CDR2 SYDVKM. This CDR3 has 11 amino acids. Per the authors' pipeline: Cell counts per sample came from amplifying reference gene primers. The method was immunoSEQ multiplex PCR; TCRdb's version includes in-frame clones alone and lacks a portion of them. V, J and clone size are those of that table, while D and trimming were read from the DNA. The sample holds 150,000 to 200,000 clones; about 88% are singletons and the top ten take around 3%. Sequencing used peripheral blood. The receptor was derived from a man aged 40-50 years with active or convalescent COVID-19. The chain is built from TRBV28 and TRBJ1-2, with 8 positions matching TRBD1. CDR3 protein: CASSLGRGPTF. The CDR3 region has the DNA TGTGCCAGCAGTTTAGGCAGGGGGCCCACCTTC.